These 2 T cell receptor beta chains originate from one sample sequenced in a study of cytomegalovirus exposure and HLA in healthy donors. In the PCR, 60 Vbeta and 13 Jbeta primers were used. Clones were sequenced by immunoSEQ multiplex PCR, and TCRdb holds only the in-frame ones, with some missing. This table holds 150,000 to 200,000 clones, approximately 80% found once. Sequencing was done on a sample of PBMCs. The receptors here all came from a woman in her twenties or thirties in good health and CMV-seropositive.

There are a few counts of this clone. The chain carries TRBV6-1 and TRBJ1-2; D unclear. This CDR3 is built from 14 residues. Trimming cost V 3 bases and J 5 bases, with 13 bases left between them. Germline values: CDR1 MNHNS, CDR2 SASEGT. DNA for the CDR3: TGTGCCAGCAGTGATTCCGGGAGAGGATATGGCTACACCTTC. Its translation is CASSDSGRGYGYTF.

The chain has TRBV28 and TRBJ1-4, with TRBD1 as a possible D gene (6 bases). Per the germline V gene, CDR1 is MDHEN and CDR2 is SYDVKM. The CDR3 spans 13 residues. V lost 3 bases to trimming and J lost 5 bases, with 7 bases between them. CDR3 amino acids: CASSFRGNEKLFF. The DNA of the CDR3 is TGTGCCAGCAGTTTTAGGGGGAATGAAAAACTGTTTTTT.